Listed below are T cell receptor beta chains from one sample, sequenced in a study of T cells in Graves' hyperthyroidism and ophthalmopathy. TCRdb recomputed calls from the multiplex PCR reads with MiXCR, one row per CDR3 protein. The sample consists of about 740,000 distinct CDR3 sequences, 14% of them appearing once. The specimen was blood. These receptors were taken from a young woman with Graves' hyperthyroidism. The CDR3 runs from the conserved cysteine through the conserved F or W. A D gene is named only where the DNA matches it firmly. The listing skips clone size in some rows; elsewhere it reads once, few, many or a size class.

D: TRBD2
J: TRBJ2-5
size: NA
V: TRBV28
DNA: TGTGCCAGCAGTCTCATCTTAGCGGGAGCCCAGACCCAGTACTTC
CDR3: CASSLILAGAQTQYF

D: NA
J: TRBJ2-1
size: NA
V: TRBV27
DNA: TGTGCCAGCAGCTGGAGAGACTCCTACAATGAGCAGTTCTTC
CDR3: CASSWRDSYNEQFF

D: NA
J: TRBJ2-1
size: NA
V: TRBV13
DNA: TGTGCCAGCAGCCCCGCAGGGTTAAACACCTACAATGAGCAGTTCTTC
CDR3: CASSPAGLNTYNEQFF

D: NA
J: TRBJ1-3
size: many
V: TRBV28
DNA: TGTGCCAGCAGTTCCGCTGCCTCTGGAAACACCATATATTTT
CDR3: CASSSAASGNTIYF

D: TRBD2
J: TRBJ2-5
size: few
V: TRBV7-9
DNA: TGTGCCAGCAGCGCCCCACTAGCGGGAGGGATGGAGACCCAGTACTTC
CDR3: CASSAPLAGGMETQYF

D: NA
J: TRBJ2-5
size: few
V: TRBV29-1
DNA: TGCAGCGTCCGTCACTACCAAGAGACCCAGTACTTC
CDR3: CSVRHYQETQYF

D: TRBD2
J: TRBJ2-1
size: many
V: TRBV10-2
DNA: TGCGCCAGCAGCGAAAGCGGGCTAGCGGGAAGGGGTTGGAATGAGCAGTTCTTC
CDR3: CASSESGLAGRGWNEQFF

D: TRBD1
J: TRBJ2-4
size: NA
V: TRBV11-3
DNA: TGTGCCGGCAGCTCGGGACAGGGGTTCCCCGCGGCCAAAAACATTCAGTACTTC
CDR3: CAGSSGQGFPAAKNIQYF

D: TRBD2
J: TRBJ2-1
size: NA
V: TRBV18
DNA: TGTGCCAGCTCACCACCGGGACTAGCGGGAGGAGGGGAGCAGTTCTTC
CDR3: CASSPPGLAGGGEQFF

D: TRBD2
J: TRBJ2-1
size: NA
V: TRBV28
DNA: TGTGCCAGCAGTCCGCGGACTAGCTCCTCGTCCCGGTTCTTC
CDR3: CASSPRTSSSSRFF

D: NA
J: TRBJ2-5
size: NA
V: TRBV11-2
DNA: TGTGCCAGCAGCTTAGACGGATGGCGGGAAATAGAAGAGGCCCAGTACTTC
CDR3: CASSLDGWREIEEAQYF

D: NA
J: TRBJ2-7
size: many
V: TRBV20-1
DNA: TGCAGCCTAATAGCGCGGCCTTACGAGCAGTACTTC
CDR3: CSLIARPYEQYF

D: NA
J: TRBJ2-1
size: few
V: TRBV20-1
DNA: TGCAGTGCTGTCCACAGACGGAGCGCCTACAATGAGCAGTTCTTC
CDR3: CSAVHRRSAYNEQFF

D: TRBD1
J: TRBJ1-2
size: few
V: TRBV29-1
DNA: TGCAGCGTAGGACAGGAAGGCTACACCTTC
CDR3: CSVGQEGYTF

D: TRBD1
J: TRBJ2-2
size: NA
V: TRBV29-1
DNA: TGCAGCGCCGGGGGACAGGGGGCGATCGGGGAGCTGTTTTTT
CDR3: CSAGGQGAIGELFF

D: NA
J: TRBJ1-1
size: many
V: TRBV3-1
DNA: TGTGCCAGCAGCCAAGTTTTGATCACTGAAGCTTTCTTT
CDR3: CASSQVLITEAFF

D: TRBD2
J: TRBJ2-1
size: NA
V: TRBV6-1
DNA: TGTGCCAGCAGGGGGGACTATGCCTACAATGAGCAGTTCTTC
CDR3: CASRGDYAYNEQFF

D: NA
J: TRBJ2-7
size: NA
V: TRBV7-9
DNA: TGTGCCAGCAGCCCTTTAACACCAGCCTACGAGCAGTACTTC
CDR3: CASSPLTPAYEQYF

D: NA
J: TRBJ2-3
size: NA
V: TRBV11-3
DNA: TGTGCCAGCAGCCCAAGGGGGTCTAATACGCAGTATTTT
CDR3: CASSPRGSNTQYF

D: NA
J: TRBJ2-1
size: many
V: TRBV6-1
DNA: TGTGCCAGCAGTACCGGGAGTAGCAGAAACAATGAGCAGTTCTTC
CDR3: CASSTGSSRNNEQFF

D: TRBD2
J: TRBJ2-3
size: many
V: TRBV24-1
DNA: TGTGCCACCAGTGACGTCCTAGCGGGAGGAACAGATACGCAGTATTTT
CDR3: CATSDVLAGGTDTQYF

D: TRBD2
J: TRBJ2-1
size: many
V: TRBV28
DNA: TGTGCCAGCAGTTCGACCAGACTAGCGAGGTCCTACAATGAGCAGTTCTTC
CDR3: CASSSTRLARSYNEQFF

D: NA
J: TRBJ2-6
size: few
V: TRBV12-3/TRBV12-4
DNA: TGTGCCAGCAGTATGAGCTCTGGGGCCAACGTCCTGACTTTC
CDR3: CASSMSSGANVLTF

D: NA
J: TRBJ2-7
size: many
V: TRBV7-8
DNA: TGTGCCAGCAGCCTCCTAGGAGGGAGGAGCTCCTACGAGCAGTACTTC
CDR3: CASSLLGGRSSYEQYF

D: NA
J: TRBJ1-2
size: few
V: TRBV29-1
DNA: TGCAGCGCATTATACAGGGCGCACTATGGCTACACCTTC
CDR3: CSALYRAHYGYTF

D: TRBD1
J: TRBJ2-7
size: few
V: TRBV20-1
DNA: TGCAGTGCTAGCTGGGACAGGTCGGTCGAGCAGTACTTC
CDR3: CSASWDRSVEQYF

D: NA
J: TRBJ1-4
size: many
V: TRBV5-8
DNA: TGTGCCAGCAGCTTACGACCGGCGGAAAAACTGTTTTTT
CDR3: CASSLRPAEKLFF

D: TRBD2
J: TRBJ2-1
size: few
V: TRBV27
DNA: TGTGCCAGCACCACCGGGACTAGTGCCTACAATGAGCAGTTCTTC
CDR3: CASTTGTSAYNEQFF

D: TRBD1
J: TRBJ1-5
size: NA
V: TRBV19
DNA: TGTGCCAGTAGTTCCGGGACAGGGGTCAGGAATCAGCCCCAGCATTTT
CDR3: CASSSGTGVRNQPQHF

D: NA
J: TRBJ2-7
size: many
V: TRBV7-9
DNA: TGTGCCAGCAGCTTAGGGGACCTTGGCTCCTACGAGCAGTACTTC
CDR3: CASSLGDLGSYEQYF

D: TRBD1
J: TRBJ2-7
size: few
V: TRBV4-1
DNA: TGCGCCAGCAGCCAAGAGGGGACAGGGGAGCAGTACTTC
CDR3: CASSQEGTGEQYF

D: NA
J: TRBJ1-4
size: many
V: TRBV6-1
DNA: TGTGCCAGCAGAGGGAGGGCCACAACTAATGAAAAACTGTTTTTT
CDR3: CASRGRATTNEKLFF

D: TRBD1
J: TRBJ1-1
size: NA
V: TRBV6-1
DNA: TGTGCCAGTGTAAACTCCGGGACAGGGAAAGCAGGAGCTTTCTTT
CDR3: CASVNSGTGKAGAFF

D: TRBD1
J: TRBJ1-1
size: many
V: TRBV28
DNA: TGTGCCAGCAGTAAACGGACAGGGAACACTGAAGCTTTCTTT
CDR3: CASSKRTGNTEAFF

D: NA
J: TRBJ2-3
size: NA
V: TRBV6-2/TRBV6-3
DNA: TGTGCCAGCAGTTACAAGTACACAGATACGCAGTATTTT
CDR3: CASSYKYTDTQYF

D: TRBD1
J: TRBJ2-7
size: NA
V: TRBV19
DNA: TGTGCCAGTAGTATGGGGGACAGCCATTCCTACGAGCAGTACTTC
CDR3: CASSMGDSHSYEQYF

D: TRBD1
J: TRBJ2-7
size: NA
V: TRBV4-1
DNA: TGCGCCAGCAGCCAGGCTACAGGGGTGGGCGAGCAGTACTTC
CDR3: CASSQATGVGEQYF

D: TRBD2
J: TRBJ2-7
size: many
V: TRBV6-1
DNA: TGTGCCAGCAGTTCGGCAGCTCCGGGACTAGCGGGGGGATACTACGAGCAGTACTTC
CDR3: CASSSAAPGLAGGYYEQYF

D: NA
J: TRBJ2-2
size: NA
V: TRBV15
DNA: TGTGCCACCAGCAGAGCGGGAATCACTGCGAACACCGGGGAGCTGTTTTTT
CDR3: CATSRAGITANTGELFF

D: TRBD1
J: TRBJ2-7
size: many
V: TRBV5-1
DNA: TGCGCCAGCAGCAAACAAGCCGGGACAGCAAACGAGCAGTACTTC
CDR3: CASSKQAGTANEQYF

D: NA
J: TRBJ2-1
size: NA
V: TRBV20-1
DNA: TGCAGTGTATACCATAACTCCTACAATGAGCAGTTCTTC
CDR3: CSVYHNSYNEQFF